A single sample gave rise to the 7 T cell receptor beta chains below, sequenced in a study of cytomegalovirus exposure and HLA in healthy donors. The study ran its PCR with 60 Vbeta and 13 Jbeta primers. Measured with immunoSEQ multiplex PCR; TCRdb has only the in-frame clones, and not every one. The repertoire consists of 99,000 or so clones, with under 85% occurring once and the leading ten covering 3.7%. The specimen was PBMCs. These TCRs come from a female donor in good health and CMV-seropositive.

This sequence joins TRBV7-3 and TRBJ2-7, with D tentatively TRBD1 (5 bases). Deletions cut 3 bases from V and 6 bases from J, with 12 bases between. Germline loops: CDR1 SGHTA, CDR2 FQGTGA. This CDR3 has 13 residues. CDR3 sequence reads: CASSFDSFSEQYF. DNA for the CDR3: TGTGCCAGCAGCTTTGACAGTTTTAGCGAGCAGTACTTC.

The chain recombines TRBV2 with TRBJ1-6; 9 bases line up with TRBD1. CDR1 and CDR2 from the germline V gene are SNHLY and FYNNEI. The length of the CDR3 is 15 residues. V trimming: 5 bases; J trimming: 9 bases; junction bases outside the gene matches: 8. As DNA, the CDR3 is TGTGCCAGCAGTACAGCCGGGACAGGGCGTTCACCCCTCCACTTT. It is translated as CASSTAGTGRSPLHF.

DNA of the CDR3: TGTGCCAGCAGCCAAGCGCATAGCTCGAAGACCCAGTACTTC. Amino acid sequence: CASSQAHSSKTQYF. This chain connects TRBV14 to TRBJ2-5; D unclear. CDR3 length: 14 residues. V was cut by 1 base and J by 6 bases, with 12 bases left in between. Germline assignment: CDR1 SGHDN and CDR2 FVKESK.

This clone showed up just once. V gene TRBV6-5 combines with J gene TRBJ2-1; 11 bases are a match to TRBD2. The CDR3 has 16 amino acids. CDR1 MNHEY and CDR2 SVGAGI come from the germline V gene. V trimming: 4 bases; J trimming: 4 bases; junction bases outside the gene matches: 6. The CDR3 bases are TGTGCCAGCAGTTTCCGGACTAGCGGGTATTACAATGAGCAGTTCTTC. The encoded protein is CASSFRTSGYYNEQFF.

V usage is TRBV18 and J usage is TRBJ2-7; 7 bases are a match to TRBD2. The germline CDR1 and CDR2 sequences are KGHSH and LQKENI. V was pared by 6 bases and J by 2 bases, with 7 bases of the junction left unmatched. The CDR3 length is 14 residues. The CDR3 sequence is CASSYSREAYEQYF. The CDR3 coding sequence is TGTGCCAGCTCCTATAGCCGGGAGGCCTACGAGCAGTACTTC.

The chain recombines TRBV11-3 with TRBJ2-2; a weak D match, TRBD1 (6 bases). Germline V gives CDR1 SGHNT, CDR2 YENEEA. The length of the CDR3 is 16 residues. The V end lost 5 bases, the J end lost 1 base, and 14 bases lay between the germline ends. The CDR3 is CASSLYGGQNTGELFF. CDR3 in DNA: TGTGCCAGCAGCCTATATGGGGGACAGAACACCGGGGAGCTGTTTTTT.

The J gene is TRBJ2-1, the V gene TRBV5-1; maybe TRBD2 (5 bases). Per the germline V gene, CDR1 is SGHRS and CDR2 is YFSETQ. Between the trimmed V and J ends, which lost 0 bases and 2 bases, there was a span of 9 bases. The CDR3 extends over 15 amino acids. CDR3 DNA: TGCGCCAGCAGCTTGGGGAGTAGCGCCTACAATGAGCAGTTCTTC. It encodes CASSLGSSAYNEQFF.